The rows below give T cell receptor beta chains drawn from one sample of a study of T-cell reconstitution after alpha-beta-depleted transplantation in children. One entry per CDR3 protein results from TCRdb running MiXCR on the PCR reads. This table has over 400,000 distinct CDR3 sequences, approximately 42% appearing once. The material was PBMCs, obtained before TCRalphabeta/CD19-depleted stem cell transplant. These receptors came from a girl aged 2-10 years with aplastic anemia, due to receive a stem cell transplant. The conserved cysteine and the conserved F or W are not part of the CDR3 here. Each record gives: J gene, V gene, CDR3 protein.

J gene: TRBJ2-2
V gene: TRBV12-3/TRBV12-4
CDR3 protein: ASSPQAGFTGELF

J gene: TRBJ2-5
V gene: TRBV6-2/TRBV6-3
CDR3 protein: ASNLLGVKKETQY

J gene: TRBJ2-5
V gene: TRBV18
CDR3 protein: ASNPRGIQETQY

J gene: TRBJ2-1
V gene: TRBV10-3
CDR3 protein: AISETSGEGDEQF

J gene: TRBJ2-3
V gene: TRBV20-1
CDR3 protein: SARPRGGPTDTQY

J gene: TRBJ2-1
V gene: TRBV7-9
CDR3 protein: ASSSSNNEQF

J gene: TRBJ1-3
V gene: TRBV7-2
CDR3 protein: AGGGDASSGNTIY

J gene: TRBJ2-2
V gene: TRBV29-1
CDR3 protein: SVLQNTGELF

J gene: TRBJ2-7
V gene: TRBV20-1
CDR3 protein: SAPLWGPTSEQY

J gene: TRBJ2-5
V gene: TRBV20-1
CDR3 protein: SATSLREGLKETQY

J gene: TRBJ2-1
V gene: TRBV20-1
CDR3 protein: SAIPHEQF

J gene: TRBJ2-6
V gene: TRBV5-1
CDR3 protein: ASSLDGAGGANVLT

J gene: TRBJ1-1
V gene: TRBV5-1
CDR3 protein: ASSTKTGKGTEAF

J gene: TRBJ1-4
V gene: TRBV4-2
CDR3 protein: ASSQDPPGEETNEKLF

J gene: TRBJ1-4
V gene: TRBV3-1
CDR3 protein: ASSQTPRGLF

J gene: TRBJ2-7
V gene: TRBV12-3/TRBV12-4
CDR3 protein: ASSYTGYEQY

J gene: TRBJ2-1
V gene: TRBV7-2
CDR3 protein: ASSYRGGVGAKNEQF

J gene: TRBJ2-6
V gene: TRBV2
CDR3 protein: ASSERQGSIVLT

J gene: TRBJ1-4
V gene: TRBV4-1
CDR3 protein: ASRRGPIATNEKLF

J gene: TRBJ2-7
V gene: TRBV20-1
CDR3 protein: SARDPSGGALEQY

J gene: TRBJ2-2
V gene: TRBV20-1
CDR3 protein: SALTPGVWSGELF

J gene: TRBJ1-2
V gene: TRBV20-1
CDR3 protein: SASRANYGYT

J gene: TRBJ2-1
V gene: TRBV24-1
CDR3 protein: ATSDVNGTSRTHEQF

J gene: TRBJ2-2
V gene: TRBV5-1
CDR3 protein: ASSFGTGISTGELF

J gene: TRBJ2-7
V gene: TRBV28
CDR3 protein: ASSPVGTSTYEQY

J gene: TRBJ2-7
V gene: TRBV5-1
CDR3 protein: ASSFSDTAYEQY

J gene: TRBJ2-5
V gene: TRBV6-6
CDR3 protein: ASSLRQRETQY

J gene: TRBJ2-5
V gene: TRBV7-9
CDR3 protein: ASSSGVYQETQY

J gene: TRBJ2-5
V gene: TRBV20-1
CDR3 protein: SARRGRMGETQY

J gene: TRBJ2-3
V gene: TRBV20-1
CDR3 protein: SARPSSGAGTDTQY